This record covers a single TCR beta chain. Its antigen is still unknown. Sequenced by immunoSEQ multiplex PCR; TCRdb stores in-frame clones only, minus some. The data show approximately 180,000 clones, 70% to 90% seen once. This sample was taken from a study of T cell responses to AZD1222 COVID-19 vaccine. For the study at large: Second-dose intervals near 4 or 12 weeks were combined.

General study points: Spike-specific TCR breadth and depth both grew after two AZD1222 doses. The sample set comprised mostly white British donors with more females, and clonal diversity was possibly underestimated.

The CDR3 length is 13 residues. Deletions cut 7 bases from V and 1 base from J, with 10 bases between. Looked up from germline, CDR1 is SNHLY and CDR2 is FYNNEI. Source: peripheral blood, taken on day 0 of AZD1222 vaccination. The chain has TRBV2 and TRBJ1-1; D not resolved. This clonotype was obtained from an adult in good health. As DNA, the CDR3 is TGTGCCAGCATTCACCCAGCGAACACTGAAGCTTTCTTT. Amino acids: CASIHPANTEAFF.